These T cell receptor beta chains were read from a single sample in a study of blood T cell repertoires in COVID-19. The table came from immunoSEQ multiplex PCR; TCRdb's copy has only in-frame clones and leaves some out. The sample yields 150,000 to 200,000 clones, around nine tenths seen once. Sequencing was performed on peripheral blood. The receptors were gathered from a man aged 18 to 35 with active or convalescent COVID-19. The CDR3 runs from the conserved cysteine through the conserved F or W. Fields, in order: J gene, V gene, D gene, clone size, CDR3 DNA, CDR3 protein. A D gene is named only where the DNA matches it firmly. Clone size, where shown, is once, few, many, or a class for clones that have expanded.

>TRBJ1-1|TRBV24-1|NA|NA
TGTGCCACCCGAGATAACACTGAAGCTTTCTTT
CATRDNTEAFF
>TRBJ2-1|TRBV30|NA|NA
TGTGCCTGGCTTTTCAGGGGTTCCGACAATGAGCAGTTCTTC
CAWLFRGSDNEQFF
>TRBJ1-6|TRBV24-1|NA|NA
TGTGCCACCAACCCAATGAGCGGCAATTCACCCCTCCACTTT
CATNPMSGNSPLHF
>TRBJ1-2|TRBV29-1|NA|NA
TGCAGCGTTGGGGGGGAATTAAACTATGGCTACACCTTC
CSVGGELNYGYTF
>TRBJ1-1|TRBV24-1|NA|few
TGTGCCACCATCGGCAGGGAGGGCACTGAAGCTTTCTTT
CATIGREGTEAFF
>TRBJ1-6|TRBV3-1/TRBV3-2|TRBD1|NA
TGTGCCAGCAGCCAAGTTCGGGACAGGGGGTATAATTCACCCCTCCACTTT
CASSQVRDRGYNSPLHF
>TRBJ2-5|TRBV7-3|NA|NA
TGTGCCAGCAGCTTAAGCGGGGAGAGGGAGACCCAGTACTTC
CASSLSGERETQYF
>TRBJ2-7|TRBV23-1|TRBD1|NA
TGCGCCAGCACTCGGGATTCCGGACAGGGAGTTTACGAGCAGTACTTC
CASTRDSGQGVYEQYF
>TRBJ1-2|TRBV19|NA|NA
TGTGCCAGTAGTGCTCGCGGGGGGACTCTCGTCTATGGCTACACCTTC
CASSARGGTLVYGYTF
>TRBJ1-2|TRBV11-3|TRBD1|NA
TGTGCCAGCAGCTCGGGACAGGGGGCGCGCGGCTACACCTTC
CASSSGQGARGYTF
>TRBJ1-5|TRBV20-1|TRBD1|few
TGCAGTGCTAGTGACAGGGGTGATGGGCAGCCCCAGCATTTT
CSASDRGDGQPQHF
>TRBJ1-4|TRBV11-3|NA|NA
TGTGCCAGCAGCAAACAGGGCCCCGCCGGCGAAAAACTGTTTTTT
CASSKQGPAGEKLFF
>TRBJ2-1|TRBV11-2|TRBD2|NA
TGTGCCAGCAGCTCAGAGCGGGATGTGAGGAATGAGCAGTTCTTC
CASSSERDVRNEQFF
>TRBJ1-1|TRBV7-2|TRBD1|few
TGTGCCAGCCGCATACCGACAGGGGTGGGGACTGAAGCTTTCTTT
CASRIPTGVGTEAFF
>TRBJ2-2|TRBV4-1|TRBD1|NA
TGCGCCAGCAGCCAAGTCCTTACCAGGGGGCCTGTCGGGGAGCTGTTTTTT
CASSQVLTRGPVGELFF
>TRBJ2-4|TRBV9|TRBD1|NA
TGTGCCAGCAGCGTAGCAGGGGGCGCGGCCAAAAACATTCAGTACTTC
CASSVAGGAAKNIQYF
>TRBJ2-5|TRBV15|NA|NA
TGTGCCACCAGGGAAGAGCGGTACCAAGAGACCCAGTACTTC
CATREERYQETQYF
>TRBJ2-5|TRBV28|NA|NA
TGTGCCAGCACCGGTGGAGGGATTCGTGAGACCCAGTACTTC
CASTGGGIRETQYF
>TRBJ2-5|TRBV5-1|NA|NA
TGCGCCAGCAGCTTGGGAGTTTCGGAGACCCAGTACTTC
CASSLGVSETQYF
>TRBJ1-2|TRBV10-3|TRBD1|NA
TGTGCCATCACCGGGGAGGGGACAGGGACGGTTGGCTACACCTTC
CAITGEGTGTVGYTF
>TRBJ2-7|TRBV6-5|TRBD1|NA
TGTGCCAGCACAGGACAGGGTAACTACGAGCAGTACTTC
CASTGQGNYEQYF
>TRBJ1-1|TRBV6-5|NA|NA
TGTGCCAGCAGTACGGTCTACAGCAACACTGAAGCTTTCTTT
CASSTVYSNTEAFF
>TRBJ1-3|TRBV28|NA|NA
TGTGCCAGCAGTCGACCAGGGAGGTCGTTAGGAAACACCATATATTTT
CASSRPGRSLGNTIYF
>TRBJ2-1|TRBV4-1|TRBD2|NA
TGCGCCAGCAGCCAAGAAACTAGCGGTTGGGCCTACAATGAGCAGTTCTTC
CASSQETSGWAYNEQFF
>TRBJ2-7|TRBV10-3|TRBD2|NA
TGTGCCATCAGTGACGAACGGGAGGGCTACGAGCAGTACTTC
CAISDEREGYEQYF
>TRBJ2-3|TRBV19|TRBD2|once
TGTGCCAGTAGTCGGGAGGCCTACACAGATACGCAGTATTTT
CASSREAYTDTQYF
>TRBJ1-1|TRBV11-3|NA|NA
TGTGCCAGCAGCTTCATGAGATTCACTGAAGCTTTCTTT
CASSFMRFTEAFF
>TRBJ1-1|TRBV5-6|TRBD1|NA
TGTGCCAGCACCGTCGGGACAGGGAACACTGAAGCTTTCTTT
CASTVGTGNTEAFF
>TRBJ2-1|TRBV7-6|TRBD2|NA
TGTGCCAGCAGCTTAGGTTGGCGGGGGGAGCACAATGAGCAGTTCTTC
CASSLGWRGEHNEQFF
>TRBJ2-7|TRBV5-6|TRBD2|once
TGTGCCAGCAGTCCCTCTAGCGGGAGTGGAAGCTACGAGCAGTACTTC
CASSPSSGSGSYEQYF
>TRBJ1-2|TRBV24-1|NA|NA
TGTGCCACCAACTCGGGTGGAGGTGACGGCTACACCTTC
CATNSGGGDGYTF
>TRBJ2-5|TRBV7-8|NA|NA
TGTGCCAGCAGCCCCGTGACAGGCGAGGAGACCCAGTACTTC
CASSPVTGEETQYF
>TRBJ2-5|TRBV27|TRBD1|NA
TGTGCCAGCAGTCTAACATCGGACAGGATTCCCCAAGAGACCCAGTACTTC
CASSLTSDRIPQETQYF
>TRBJ2-5|TRBV11-3|TRBD2|once
TGTGCCACCCGGGGACTAGCGGAAGAGACCCAGTACTTC
CATRGLAEETQYF
>TRBJ1-6|TRBV6-5|NA|NA
TGTGCCAGCAGCCGCCAGGGGTTCAATAATTCACCCCTCCACTTT
CASSRQGFNNSPLHF
>TRBJ2-1|TRBV30|NA|NA
TGTGCCTGGAGTGAGAAGCGAGATGAGCAGTTCTTC
CAWSEKRDEQFF
>TRBJ2-3|TRBV18|NA|NA
TGTGCCAGCTCCCCCATGGATACGCAGTATTTT
CASSPMDTQYF
>TRBJ1-6|TRBV5-1|NA|NA
TGCGCCAGCAGAACTAGGGCGGAAGGAAGCTCCTATAATTCACCCCTCCACTTT
CASRTRAEGSSYNSPLHF
>TRBJ2-1|TRBV6-5|TRBD1|NA
TGTGCCAGCAGCCCAAATCAGGGGGACAATGAGCAGTTCTTC
CASSPNQGDNEQFF
>TRBJ1-1|TRBV29-1|TRBD1|NA
TGCAGCGTCGTCGAACAGGGGGCAACTGAAGCTTTCTTT
CSVVEQGATEAFF
>TRBJ2-3|TRBV27|TRBD2|NA
TGTGCCAGCAGTTTAATTTATGGTCTAGCGGGCGACACAGATACGCAGTATTTT
CASSLIYGLAGDTDTQYF
>TRBJ2-1|TRBV5-1|NA|NA
TGCGCCAGCAGCTACCATACTAGCTGGCCTAACAATGAGCAGTTCTTC
CASSYHTSWPNNEQFF
>TRBJ1-1|TRBV10-3|NA|NA
TGTGCCATCAGTGGAGTCCCCACAGGGACGAACACTGAAGCTTTCTTT
CAISGVPTGTNTEAFF
>TRBJ1-5|TRBV21-1|NA|NA
TGTGCCAGCACGGGACAGTGGTTCCCCTTGAGCAATCAGCCCCAGCATTTT
CASTGQWFPLSNQPQHF
>TRBJ1-2|TRBV5-1|TRBD1|NA
TGCGCCAGCAGCCCCTACGGAGTGACAGGGGGCGGTGGCTACACCTTC
CASSPYGVTGGGGYTF
>TRBJ2-1|TRBV5-4|NA|NA
TGTGCCAGCACCTTTGGCGGTCCGGGAAGCTCCTACAATGAGCAGTTCTTC
CASTFGGPGSSYNEQFF
>TRBJ1-5|TRBV7-9|TRBD1|NA
TGTGCCAGCAGCCCGGGGACAGCGAATCAGCCCCAGCATTTT
CASSPGTANQPQHF
>TRBJ1-3|TRBV25-1|NA|NA
TGTGCCAGTGAGGACGAGGGGAGGGCGTCTGGAAACACCATATATTTT
CASEDEGRASGNTIYF
>TRBJ1-5|TRBV6-7|NA|NA
TGTGCCAGCAGTTACCAAAAGCGTGGGGCCAGAGTCAATCAGCCCCAGCATTTT
CASSYQKRGARVNQPQHF
>TRBJ2-1|TRBV28|NA|NA
TGTGCCAGCACCGACAGACACAATGAGCAGTTCTTC
CASTDRHNEQFF
>TRBJ1-2|TRBV3-1/TRBV3-2|NA|NA
TGTGCCAGCAGCCAGGGGCGCTATGGCTACACCTTC
CASSQGRYGYTF
>TRBJ2-2|TRBV28|NA|NA
TGTGCCAGCAGTCCGTACCGACTAGAGGAGGGCGGGGAGCTGTTTTTT
CASSPYRLEEGGELFF